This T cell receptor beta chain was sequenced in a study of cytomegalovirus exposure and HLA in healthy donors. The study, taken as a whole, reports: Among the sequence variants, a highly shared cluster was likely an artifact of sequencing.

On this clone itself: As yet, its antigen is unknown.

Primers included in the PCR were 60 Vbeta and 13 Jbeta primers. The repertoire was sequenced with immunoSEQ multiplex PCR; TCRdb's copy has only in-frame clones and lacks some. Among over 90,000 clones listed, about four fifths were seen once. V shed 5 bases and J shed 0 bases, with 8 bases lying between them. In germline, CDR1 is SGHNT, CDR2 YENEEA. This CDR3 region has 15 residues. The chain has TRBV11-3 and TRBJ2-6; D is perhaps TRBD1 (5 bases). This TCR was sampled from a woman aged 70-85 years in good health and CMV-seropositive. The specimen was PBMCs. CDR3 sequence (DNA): TGTGCCAGCAGCATCACAGGCTCTGGGGCCAACGTCCTGACTTTC. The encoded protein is CASSITGSGANVLTF.